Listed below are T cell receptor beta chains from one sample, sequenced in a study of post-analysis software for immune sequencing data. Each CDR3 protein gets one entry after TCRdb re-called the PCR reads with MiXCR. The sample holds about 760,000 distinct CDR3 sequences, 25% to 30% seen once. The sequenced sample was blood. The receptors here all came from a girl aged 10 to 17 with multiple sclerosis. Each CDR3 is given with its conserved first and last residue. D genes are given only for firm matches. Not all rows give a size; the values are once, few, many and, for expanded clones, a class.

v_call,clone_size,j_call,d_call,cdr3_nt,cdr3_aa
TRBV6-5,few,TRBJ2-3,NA,TGTGCCAGCAGTTACTCTTTGCAGGGTACTGCTACGCAGTATTTT,CASSYSLQGTATQYF
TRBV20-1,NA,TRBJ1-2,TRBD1,TGCAGTGCTCCTGACAGGGTCGGAGGCTACACCTTC,CSAPDRVGGYTF
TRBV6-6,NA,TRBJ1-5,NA,TGTGCCAGCAGTAGGACTTTATTTGGCAATCAGCCCCAGCATTTT,CASSRTLFGNQPQHF
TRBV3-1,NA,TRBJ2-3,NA,TGTGCCAGCAGCCAAGGGGTTAGCGGTGCCACAGATACGCAGTATTTT,CASSQGVSGATDTQYF
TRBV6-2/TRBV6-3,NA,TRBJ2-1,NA,TGTGCCAGCAGTTACTCCTCCGGGTCCCCTCTGAGCAATGAGCAGTTCTTC,CASSYSSGSPLSNEQFF
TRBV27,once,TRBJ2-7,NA,TGTGCCAGCAGTGGCCGGGGTTACAACTACGAGCAGTACTTC,CASSGRGYNYEQYF
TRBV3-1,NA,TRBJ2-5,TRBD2,TGTGCCAGCAGCCAAGCGATAGCGGGTAACCAAGAGACCCAGTACTTC,CASSQAIAGNQETQYF
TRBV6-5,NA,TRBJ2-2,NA,TGTGCCAGCCGGAGGAATACGAACACCGGGGAGCTGTTTTTT,CASRRNTNTGELFF
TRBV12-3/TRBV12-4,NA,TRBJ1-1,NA,TGTGCCAGCAGTTTAGGATGGGGCGCCGACACTGAAGCTTTCTTT,CASSLGWGADTEAFF
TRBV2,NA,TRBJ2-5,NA,TGTGCCAGCAGGCCAACTCCTAGCCACGAGACCCAGTACTTC,CASRPTPSHETQYF
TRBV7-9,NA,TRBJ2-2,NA,TGTGCCAGCCAACGGGGGACCGGGGAGCTGTTTTTT,CASQRGTGELFF
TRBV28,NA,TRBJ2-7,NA,TGTGCCAGCAGTTCCCCCTTCTCGGGGCTCTACGAGCAGTACTTC,CASSSPFSGLYEQYF
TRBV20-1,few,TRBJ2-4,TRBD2,TGCAGTGCTAGAGTCCCTAGCGGGATAGACATTCAGTACTTC,CSARVPSGIDIQYF
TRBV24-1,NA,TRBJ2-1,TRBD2,TGTGCCACCAGTGAGTCGACTAGCGGGAGGGCCACTGAGCAGTTCTTC,CATSESTSGRATEQFF
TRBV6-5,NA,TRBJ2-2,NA,TGTGCCAGCAGCTGGACAACCCGGGGGACCGGGGAGCTGTTTTTT,CASSWTTRGTGELFF
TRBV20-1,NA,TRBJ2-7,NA,TGCAGTGCTGACAACCGGGACAACTCCTACGAGCAGTACTTC,CSADNRDNSYEQYF
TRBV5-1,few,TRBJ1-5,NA,TGCGCCAGCAGCTTAGACGGGGAAGGGGCTCAGCCCCAGCATTTT,CASSLDGEGAQPQHF
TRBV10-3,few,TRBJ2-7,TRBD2,TGTGCCATCACCCCCGGGACTAGCGGTTTGGCGTTCGCCTACAATGAGCAGTACTTC,CAITPGTSGLAFAYNEQYF
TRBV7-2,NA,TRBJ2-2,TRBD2,TGTGCCAGCAGCCGGACTAGCGGGGGCCCGAACACCGGGGAGCTGTTTTTT,CASSRTSGGPNTGELFF
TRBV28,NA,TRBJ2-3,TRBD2,TGTGCCAGCCCTGCACCCGGGAGGCTAGCGGGAGAGACAGACACGCAGTATTTT,CASPAPGRLAGETDTQYF
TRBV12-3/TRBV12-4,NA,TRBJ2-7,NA,TGTGCCAGCAGTTGGTCAAGGGTAGACGAGCAGTACTTC,CASSWSRVDEQYF
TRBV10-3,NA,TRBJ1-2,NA,TGTGCCATCAGTGAATCGGGACGGGAGAACTATGGCTACACCTTC,CAISESGRENYGYTF
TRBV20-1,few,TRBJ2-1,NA,TGCAGTGCGACCGTACGGGGGGCCCCTCTCAATGAGCAGTTCTTC,CSATVRGAPLNEQFF
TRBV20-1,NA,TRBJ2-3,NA,TGCAGTGCTAGCGGGTTAGCAGGTACGCAGTATTTT,CSASGLAGTQYF
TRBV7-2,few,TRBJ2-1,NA,TGTGCCAGCAGCTTAGTGAACGGGGCATGGGATGAGCAGTTCTTC,CASSLVNGAWDEQFF
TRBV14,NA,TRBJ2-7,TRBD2,TGTGCCAGCAGCCGAGTGGAGACTAGCGTAGCGTACGAGCAGTACTTC,CASSRVETSVAYEQYF
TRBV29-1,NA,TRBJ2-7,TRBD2,TGCAGCGTTGACCGGACTAGCGGGAGCGGTATCGGGGAGCAGTACTTC,CSVDRTSGSGIGEQYF
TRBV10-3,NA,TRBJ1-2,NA,TGTGCCATCGCAGCCGGGGTCGGCTACACCTTC,CAIAAGVGYTF
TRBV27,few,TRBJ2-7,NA,TGTGCCAGCAGTTTTCGAGGGGTCGGGCAGTACTTC,CASSFRGVGQYF
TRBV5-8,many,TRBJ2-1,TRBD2,TGTGCCAGCAGCTTGGGGCTAGCGGTCAATGAGCAGTTCTTC,CASSLGLAVNEQFF
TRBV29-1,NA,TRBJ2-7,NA,TGCAGCGTTGTGCGGGATACTAAGGGCTACGAGCAGTACTTC,CSVVRDTKGYEQYF
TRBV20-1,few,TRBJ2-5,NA,TGCAGTGCTAGAGATGGACTCGGGGCCCAAGAGACCCAGTACTTC,CSARDGLGAQETQYF